Below are 5 T cell receptor beta chains sequenced from a single sample in a study of blood T cell repertoires in COVID-19. Measured with immunoSEQ multiplex PCR; TCRdb has only the in-frame clones, and not every one. The sample yields fewer than 40,000 clones, about nine tenths seen once. The sequencing sample was made of peripheral blood. The receptor set was obtained from a woman at least 80 years old with active or convalescent COVID-19.

This chain connects TRBV6-2 or TRBV6-3 to TRBJ2-3, with 8 nucleotides matching TRBD2. This CDR3 has 16 residues. The germline CDR1 and CDR2 sequences are MNHEY and SVGEGT. Germline trimming cut 2 bases from V and 1 base from J; bases unmatched to any gene: 5. CDR3 loop: CASSYVSGSGTDTQYF. The CDR3 DNA follows: TGTGCCAGCAGTTACGTGAGCGGGAGTGGCACAGATACGCAGTATTTT.

The V and J genes are TRBV28 and TRBJ1-5; maybe TRBD1 (5 bases). The CDR3 consists of 15 residues. V gave up 5 bases and J gave up 7 bases, with 18 bases separating them. Germline V CDR1 and CDR2: MDHEN, SYDVKM. CDR3 nucleotide sequence: TGTGCCAGCAGTGCCCCTCCTGCAGGGCAGCAGCCCCAGCATTTT. This sequence encodes CASSAPPAGQQPQHF.

This clone was detected once. V is TRBV9 and J is TRBJ2-6; possibly TRBD2 for D (7 bases). V was pared by 0 bases and J by 0 bases, with 16 bases between. From germline, CDR1 is SGDLS and CDR2 YYNGEE. The CDR3 runs 19 residues. This CDR3 is CASSVAKGRGLSGANVLTF. The CDR3 DNA follows: TGTGCCAGCAGCGTAGCAAAGGGGCGGGGGCTCTCTGGGGCCAACGTCCTGACTTTC.

The V and J genes are TRBV29-1 and TRBJ1-1; 7 nucleotides align to TRBD1. Germline trimming cut 7 bases from V and 6 bases from J; bases unmatched to any gene: 5. There are 11 residues in the CDR3. CDR1 is SQVTM and CDR2 is ANQGSEA in the germline V gene. The CDR3 nucleotides read TGCAGCGGTGCAGGGGGAGCTGAAGCTTTCTTT. This encodes CSGAGGAEAFF.

The V gene is TRBV28, the J gene TRBJ1-4; 7 nucleotides agree with TRBD1. The CDR3 covers 12 residues. Germline V lookup: CDR1 MDHEN, CDR2 SYDVKM. J was trimmed by 8 bases and V by 7 bases; bases with no gene match: 4. CDR3 amino acids: CASTAGGEKLFF. The CDR3, as DNA: TGTGCCAGCACGGCAGGGGGGGAAAAACTGTTTTTT.